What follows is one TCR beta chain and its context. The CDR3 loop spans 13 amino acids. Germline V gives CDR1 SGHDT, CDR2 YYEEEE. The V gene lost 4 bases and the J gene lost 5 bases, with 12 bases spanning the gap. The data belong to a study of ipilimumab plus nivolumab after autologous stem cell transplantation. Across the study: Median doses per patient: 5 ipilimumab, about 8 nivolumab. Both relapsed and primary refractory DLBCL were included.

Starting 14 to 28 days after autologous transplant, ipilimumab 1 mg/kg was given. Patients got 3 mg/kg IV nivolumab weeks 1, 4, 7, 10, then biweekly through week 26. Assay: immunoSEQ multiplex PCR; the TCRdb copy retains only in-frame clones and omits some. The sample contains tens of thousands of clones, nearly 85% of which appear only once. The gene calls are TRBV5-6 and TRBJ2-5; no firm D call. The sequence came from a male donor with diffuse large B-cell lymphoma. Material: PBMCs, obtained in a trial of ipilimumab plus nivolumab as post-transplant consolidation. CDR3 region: CASSRLPVETQYF. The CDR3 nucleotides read TGTGCCAGCAGCCGGTTGCCGGTGGAGACCCAGTACTTC.